These 6 T cell receptor beta chains were sequenced from one sample in a study of blood T cell repertoires in COVID-19. TCRdb keeps only in-frame clones here, not all; method: immunoSEQ multiplex PCR. This table holds about 60,000 clones, approximately 91% found once. The specimen sequenced was peripheral blood. The receptors here all came from a man aged 55 to 70 with acute or convalescent COVID-19.

The chain employs TRBV5-5 and TRBJ2-3; weak D call: TRBD1 (6 bases). The CDR3 is 18 residues long. The germline V gene has CDR1 SGHKS and CDR2 YYEKEE (reference sequence). V shed 0 bases and J shed 0 bases, with 17 bases lying between them. CDR3 in DNA: TGTGCCAGCAGCTTGGACGGGACAAGGTTCCGTAGCACAGATACGCAGTATTTT. Its protein is CASSLDGTRFRSTDTQYF.

V is TRBV6-5 and J is TRBJ2-7; no firm D call. Trimming left V 2 bases short and J 2 bases short, with 7 bases between. This CDR3 comprises 13 residues. The germline CDR1 and CDR2 sequences are MNHEY and SVGAGI. The CDR3 reads CASSYAAPYEQYF. CDR3 sequence (DNA): TGTGCCAGCAGTTACGCGGCACCCTACGAGCAGTACTTC.

This clone was observed a handful of times. This chain links TRBV11-3 with TRBJ1-1; 8 bases match TRBD1. Germline V gene data show CDR1 as SGHNT and CDR2 as YENEEA. Trimming removed 3 bases from V and 7 bases from J; junction bases left unmatched: 7. CDR3 length: 14 amino acids. Here the CDR3 reads CASSLTGAEGEAFF. The CDR3 nucleotides read TGTGCCAGCAGCTTGACAGGGGCCGAAGGTGAAGCTTTCTTT.

The chain combines TRBV19 with TRBJ2-6, with TRBD1 identical over 9 bases. The CDR3 extends over 19 amino acids. Looked up from germline, CDR1 is LNHDA and CDR2 is SQIVND (reference sequence). V trimming: 10 bases; J trimming: 1 base; junction bases outside the gene matches: 17. CDR3 nucleotides: TGTGCCACTACCCCCGAACAGGGGGCGAAGTCTTCTGGGGCCAACGTCCTGACTTTC. Protein: CATTPEQGAKSSGANVLTF.

The V call is TRBV14, the J call TRBJ2-3; 12 bases agree with TRBD2. Germline V gene data show CDR1 as SGHDN and CDR2 as FVKESK. The CDR3 totals 19 residues. V was clipped by 2 bases and J by 2 bases; unmatched bases: 11. DNA for the CDR3: TGTGCCAGCAGCCAAAGACTAGCGGGAGTATGGCCATCCACAGATACGCAGTATTTT. Amino acids: CASSQRLAGVWPSTDTQYF.

The CDR3 reads CASSLATGLESPLHF. Here the CDR3 DNA reads TGTGCCAGCAGCTTAGCCACTGGGCTGGAATCACCCCTCCACTTT. The chain uses TRBV7-2 and TRBJ1-6; D gene unclear. The germline CDR1 and CDR2 sequences are SGHTA and FQGNSA. This CDR3 has 15 residues. V was cut by 0 bases and J by 10 bases, with 13 bases left in between.